What follows are 16 T cell receptor beta chains derived from one specimen sequenced in a study of identical twins. From the 5' RACE reads, TCRdb called clonotypes with MiXCR, one entry per CDR3 protein. The sample carries some 790,000 distinct CDR3 sequences, 15% to 20% recorded once. These data were also reused for a study on T cells expressing NK-cell markers.

Sequencing input: PBMCs. Source of these receptors: a woman aged 18-29 years in good health.

Comments on this clonotype: The junction shows a germline mismatch at one end, possibly a read error. The chain links TRBV7-7 to TRBJ1-3, with TRBD1 as a possible D gene (5 bases). This CDR3 has 15 residues. Looked up from germline, CDR1 is SSHAT and CDR2 is FNYEAQ (reference sequence). In DNA form, the CDR3 reads TGTGCTAGCAGCTTAGGAGCGGGACCTGGAAACACCATATATTTT. It codes for CASSLGAGPGNTIYF.

The table lists this clonotype with many counts. This sequence joins TRBV12-3 or TRBV12-4 and TRBJ2-3; 10 bases fit TRBD2. The CDR3 is made up of 17 amino acids. Unmatched junction bases numbered 6, after V lost 1 base and J lost 2 bases. The CDR3 region has the DNA TGTGCCAGCAGTTTAGTAGCGGGGGGAACATTCACAGATACGCAGTATTTT. It translates to CASSLVAGGTFTDTQYF.

The chain uses TRBV15 and TRBJ1-1; D may be TRBD1 (5 bases). Germline CDR1 is LNHNV and CDR2 is YYDKDF (reference sequence). V was clipped by 1 base and J by 4 bases, with 16 bases between them. The CDR3 length is 16 residues. In DNA form, the CDR3 reads TGTGCCACCAGCAGAGGGTTTGCCGGGGCGGGCACTGAAGCTTTCTTT. It translates to CATSRGFAGAGTEAFF.

There are a few counts of this clonotype. The gene calls are TRBV11-1 and TRBJ1-3; the D is unclear. The CDR3 is 18 residues long. Germline lookup yields CDR1 SGHAT and CDR2 FQDESV (reference sequence). V was shortened by 1 base and J by 0 bases, with 16 bases between the two germline ends. CDR3 loop: CASSLGRGTYSSGNTIYF. The CDR3 DNA is TGTGCCAGCAGCTTAGGGCGAGGAACTTACAGCTCTGGAAACACCATATATTTT.

This chain links TRBV7-2 with TRBJ2-7; perhaps TRBD2 as D (6 bases). Per the germline V gene, CDR1 is SGHTA and CDR2 is FQGNSA. The CDR3 totals 15 residues. Trimming cost V 3 bases and J 3 bases, with 15 bases left between them. The CDR3 protein is CASSFGFTSLYEQYF. Here the CDR3 DNA reads TGTGCCAGCAGCTTTGGGTTTACTAGCCTCTACGAGCAGTACTTC.

The table lists this clonotype with a few counts. The V call is TRBV20-1, the J call TRBJ1-5, with a weak D call TRBD1 (6 bases). Germline CDR1 is DFQATT and CDR2 is SNEGSKA (reference sequence). Trimming removed 2 bases at V and 3 bases at J, with 14 bases between. This CDR3 region has 15 residues. The CDR3, as DNA: TGCAGTGCTAGAAAAGACAGGATTGACAATCAGCCCCAGCATTTT. It encodes CSARKDRIDNQPQHF.

CDR3 region: CSVEVAGVSYEQYF. CDR3 nucleotides: TGCAGCGTTGAGGTGGCAGGGGTTTCCTACGAGCAGTACTTC. The chain is built from TRBV29-1 and TRBJ2-7, with D perhaps matching TRBD1 (6 bases). Germline-derived CDR1 and CDR2 are SQVTM and ANQGSEA. The CDR3 has 14 amino acids. The V end was cut by 3 bases, the J end by 1 base, with 13 bases between.

The rearrangement links TRBV7-2 to TRBJ1-3, with D hard to call. The CDR3 runs 12 residues. The V end lost 5 bases, the J end lost 7 bases, and 9 bases lay between the germline ends. Looked up from germline, CDR1 is SGHTA and CDR2 is FQGNSA. The CDR3 DNA follows: TGTGCCAGCAGCCCTAACAAGAACACCATATATTTT. It yields the protein CASSPNKNTIYF.

The V gene is TRBV12-3 or TRBV12-4, the J gene TRBJ2-2; D gene unclear. Trimming cost V 2 bases and J 7 bases, with 14 bases left between them. The CDR3 is 15 residues long. The CDR3 is CASSLRQGMVGELFF. CDR3 bases: TGTGCCAGCAGTTTACGGCAAGGGATGGTCGGGGAGCTGTTTTTT.

This clonotype was observed a few times. V and J are TRBV20-1 and TRBJ1-6; D remains ambiguous. Germline V CDR1 and CDR2: DFQATT, SNEGSKA (reference sequence). The CDR3 length is 14 residues. V dropped 6 bases and J dropped 0 bases, with 9 bases sitting between them. CDR3 region: CSAADSSYNSPLHF. CDR3 sequence (DNA): TGCAGTGCCGCGGACTCCTCCTATAATTCACCCCTCCACTTT.

The chain joins TRBV20-1 to TRBJ2-1; 7 bases are shared with TRBD2. CDR3 length: 13 amino acids. Germline CDR1 DFQATT, CDR2 SNEGSKA (reference sequence). The junction had 6 bases not matched to a gene; V was cut back by 0 bases and J by 10 bases. Here the CDR3 DNA reads TGCAGTGCTAGAGATCCCCTAGCGGTGGAGCAGTTCTTC. Translated, it gives CSARDPLAVEQFF.

V usage is TRBV12-3 or TRBV12-4 and J usage is TRBJ2-1; D gene uncertain. The CDR3 consists of 10 residues. V lost 5 bases to trimming and J lost 8 bases, with 4 bases between them. CDR3 residues: CASSVHEQFF. The CDR3 DNA reads TGTGCCAGCAGTGTCCATGAGCAGTTCTTC.

This clonotype has more than one count but fewer than ten. The chain links TRBV5-8 to TRBJ1-1; D unclear. The CDR3 is 15 amino acids. Deletions cut 1 base from V and 1 base from J, with 11 bases between. CDR1 and CDR2 (germline): SGHTS, YDEGEE. CDR3 nucleotide sequence: TGTGCCAGCAGCTTGTTTCCAGGACCGAACACTGAAGCTTTCTTT. Its protein product is CASSLFPGPNTEAFF.

The chain links TRBV5-6 to TRBJ2-5; D call uncertain. Germline V gives CDR1 SGHDT, CDR2 YYEEEE. The CDR3 sequence is 14 residues long. The V gene lost 1 base and the J gene lost 0 bases, with 7 bases spanning the gap. CDR3 amino acids: CASSLPRDQETQYF. The CDR3 DNA sequence: TGTGCCAGCAGCTTGCCTCGGGACCAAGAGACCCAGTACTTC.

The CDR3 here is CASSSRVVDTEAFF. DNA of the CDR3: TGTGCCAGCAGCTCCAGGGTCGTCGACACTGAAGCTTTCTTT. V is TRBV13 and J is TRBJ1-1, with D perhaps TRBD1 (5 bases). The germline V and J ends were trimmed by 4 bases and 3 bases, with 12 bases remaining between them. This CDR3 contains 14 residues. The germline gives CDR1 PRHDT, CDR2 FYEKMQ (reference sequence).

The chain employs TRBV2 and TRBJ2-5; D might be TRBD2 (5 bases). Trimming left V 4 bases short and J 2 bases short, with 8 bases between. Germline assignment: CDR1 SNHLY and CDR2 FYNNEI. This CDR3 is built from 13 residues. The CDR3 sequence is CASSGTRQETQYF. The DNA of the CDR3 is TGTGCCAGCAGTGGGACTCGACAAGAGACCCAGTACTTC.